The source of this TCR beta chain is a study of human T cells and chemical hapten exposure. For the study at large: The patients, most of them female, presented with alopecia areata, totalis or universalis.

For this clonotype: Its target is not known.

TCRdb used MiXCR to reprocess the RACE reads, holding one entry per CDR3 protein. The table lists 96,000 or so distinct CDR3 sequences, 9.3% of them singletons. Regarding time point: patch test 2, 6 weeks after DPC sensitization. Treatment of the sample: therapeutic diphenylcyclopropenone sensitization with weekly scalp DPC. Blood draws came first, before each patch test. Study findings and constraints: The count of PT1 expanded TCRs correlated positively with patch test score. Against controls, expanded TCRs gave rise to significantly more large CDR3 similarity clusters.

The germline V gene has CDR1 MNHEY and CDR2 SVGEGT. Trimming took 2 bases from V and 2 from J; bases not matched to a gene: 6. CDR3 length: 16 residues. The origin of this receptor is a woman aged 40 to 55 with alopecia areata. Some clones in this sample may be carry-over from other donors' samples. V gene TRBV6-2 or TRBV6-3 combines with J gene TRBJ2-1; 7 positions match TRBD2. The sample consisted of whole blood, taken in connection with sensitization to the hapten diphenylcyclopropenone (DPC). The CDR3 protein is CASSYAAGPPYNEQFF. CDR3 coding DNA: TGTGCCAGCAGTTACGCAGCGGGGCCACCCTACAATGAGCAGTTCTTC.